Below are 5 T cell receptor beta chains sequenced from a single sample in a study of T-cell memory formation after mild COVID-19. In TCRdb, the 5' RACE reads were re-called with MiXCR into one record per CDR3 protein. The table includes about 390,000 distinct CDR3 sequences, 15% to 20% detected once. Material for sequencing was PBMCs or a T cell subset sorted from them (not recorded which). The receptors were gathered from a man aged 18 to 30 who had mild COVID-19 (a few samples of this study predate the infection). Cell type and time point are not known.

The chain joins TRBV5-6 to TRBJ1-2; D is possibly TRBD1 (5 bases). Trimming took 5 bases from V and 5 from J, leaving 19 bases between them. Germline-derived CDR1 and CDR2 are SGHDT and YYEEEE. This CDR3 is 15 amino acids long. The CDR3 sequence is CASRPFRGLGYGYTF. CDR3 in DNA: TGTGCCAGCAGGCCCTTTAGGGGTTTAGGGTATGGCTACACCTTC. Drawing the rest from reference TRBV5-6 and TRBJ1-2, the complete variable domain is DAGVTQSPTHLIKTRGQQVTLRCSPKSGHDTVSWYQQALGQGPQFIFQYYEEEERQRGNFPDRFSGHQFPNYSSELNVNALLLGDSALYLCASRPFRGLGYGYTFGSGTRLTVV.

This clonotype was observed a handful of times. The J gene is TRBJ2-2, the V gene TRBV6-2 or TRBV6-3; the match to TRBD1 covers 11 bases. CDR3 length: 13 amino acids. V trimming: 11 bases; J trimming: 6 bases; junction bases outside the gene matches: 5. The germline V gene encodes CDR1 MNHEY and CDR2 SVGEGT. CDR3 in DNA: TGTGCCTCGGACAGGGGGCATCCCGGGGAGCTGTTTTTT. It is translated as CASDRGHPGELFF.

The chain combines TRBV19 with TRBJ1-1, with a weak D call TRBD1 (6 bases). Germline V gene lookup returns CDR1 LNHDA and CDR2 SQIVND (reference sequence). CDR3 size: 13 residues. V was shortened by 7 bases and J by 1 base, with 10 bases between the two germline ends. CDR3 in DNA: TGTGCCAGTATCCCGGGACAGAACACTGAAGCTTTCTTT. Its protein product is CASIPGQNTEAFF.

In this sample, this clonotype turned up a few times. This rearrangement joins TRBV29-1 to TRBJ2-3; 8 bases fit TRBD1. Losses at the gene ends were 2 bases for V and 3 bases for J; bases not matched to a gene: 7. This CDR3 comprises 15 residues. The germline gives CDR1 SQVTM, CDR2 ANQGSEA. CDR3 protein: CSVESPRDRTDTQYF. In nucleotides, the CDR3 is TGCAGCGTTGAATCCCCCCGGGACAGGACAGATACGCAGTATTTT.

This clonotype was seen only a few times. In nucleotides, the CDR3 is TGTGCCATCCGAGTACTGGGTAGGTCGGGCGGCTACACCTTC. This encodes CAIRVLGRSGGYTF. The chain couples TRBV10-3 to TRBJ1-2; no clear D gene. V lost 8 bases and J 8 bases, leaving 21 bases between the germline ends. Germline V CDR1 and CDR2: ENHRY, SYGVKD. The CDR3 is 14 amino acids.